Listed here are 3 T cell receptor beta chains from one sample, sequenced in a study of regulatory T cells in long-lasting Graves disease. Library construction for TCR beta used iRepertoire HTBI primers and Arm-PCR of CDR3 regions. Via MiXCR, TCRdb re-called the multiplex PCR reads, giving one row per CDR3 protein. The repertoire includes 350,000 to 500,000 distinct CDR3 sequences, roughly a fifth of them detected once, and approximately 15% sits in the top ten. Stated time point: persistent/refractory GD, antithyroid drugs over 5 years with positive TRAb. PBMC RNA served as the TCR library source. The sequences come from peripheral blood mononuclear cells (PBMCs), collected when the disease was refractory, from a patient treated with antithyroid drugs. The receptors derive from a female donor with Graves disease.

The table lists this clonotype with a few counts. This chain joins TRBV5-4 and TRBJ2-7, with 13 bases that match TRBD2. This CDR3 has 17 amino acids. J lost 0 bases, V lost 4 bases, and 7 bases had no gene match. Germline loops: CDR1 SGHNT, CDR2 YYREEE (reference sequence). CDR3 bases: TGTGCCAGCAGCCCAGGGACTAGCGGGATCAGCTCCTACGAGCAGTACTTC. Amino acids: CASSPGTSGISSYEQYF.

The gene calls are TRBV12-3 or TRBV12-4 and TRBJ2-3; 7 bases agree with TRBD2. J gave up 5 bases and V 10 bases, and 15 bases lay outside the gene matches. This CDR3 has 15 residues. The CDR3 DNA reads as TGTGCCACCCGACCCCCGGGAGGATGGGGAGATACGCAGTATTTT. It yields the protein CATRPPGGWGDTQYF.

This clonotype was seen repeatedly, ten times or more. The chain employs TRBV6-4 and TRBJ1-2; perhaps TRBD1 as D (6 bases). The V and J ends lost 3 bases and 8 bases respectively, with 13 bases between them. CDR1 and CDR2 from the germline V gene are MRHNA and SNTAGT. This CDR3 is built from 13 residues. The CDR3 here is CASSEEGVRGYTF. For the CDR3, the DNA is TGTGCCAGCAGTGAAGAGGGGGTTCGGGGCTACACCTTC.